One and the same sample provided the 9 T cell receptor beta chains below, sequenced in a study of response to subunit inactivated influenza vaccine. Via MiXCR, TCRdb re-called the RT-PCR reads, giving one row per CDR3 protein. This sample has 450,000 to 550,000 distinct CDR3 sequences, with 25% found just once. The source was CD4+ T cells sorted from PBMCs, collected 4 to 6 days after vaccination. Every receptor here comes from a man aged 50 or older who received an inactivated influenza vaccine.

The chain carries TRBV2 and TRBJ2-7; a weak D match, TRBD2 (6 bases). Per the germline V gene, CDR1 is SNHLY and CDR2 is FYNNEI. The CDR3 sequence is 15 residues long. V lost 6 bases and J lost 2, with 17 bases in between. The CDR3 DNA reads as TGTGCCAGCAGGTTCGGGGGAACCGCTGCCTACGAGCAGTACTTC. Amino acid sequence: CASRFGGTAAYEQYF.

This clonotype was recorded a few times. The chain couples TRBV29-1 to TRBJ2-1; no clear D. Per the germline V gene, CDR1 is SQVTM and CDR2 is ANQGSEA. The CDR3 runs to 11 residues. V lost 3 bases, J lost 6 bases, and 6 bases lay in between. The CDR3 protein is CSVENSNEQFF. CDR3 in DNA: TGCAGCGTTGAGAACAGCAATGAGCAGTTCTTC.

J is TRBJ2-4 and V is TRBV4-1; TRBD2 matches 12 bases. Germline trimming cut 0 bases from V and 0 bases from J; bases unmatched to any gene: 6. The CDR3 loop spans 19 amino acids. Germline-derived CDR1 and CDR2 are MGHRA and YSYEKL. CDR3 protein: CASSQESSGGAPAKNIQYF. CDR3 nucleotides: TGCGCCAGCAGCCAAGAATCTAGCGGGGGGGCCCCAGCCAAAAACATTCAGTACTTC.

This clonotype was observed a few times. The chain joins TRBV7-2 to TRBJ2-2; weak D call: TRBD2 (6 bases). This CDR3 contains 17 residues. The V and J ends lost 3 bases and 5 bases respectively, with 19 bases between them. In germline, CDR1 is SGHTA, CDR2 FQGNSA. The CDR3 is CASSFRALAYGTGELFF. The CDR3, as DNA: TGTGCCAGCAGCTTTAGAGCTCTAGCGTATGGTACCGGGGAGCTGTTTTTT. Filled out from reference TRBV7-2 and TRBJ2-2, the complete variable domain reads GAGVSQSPSNKVTEKGKDVELRCDPISGHTALYWYRQSLGQGLEFLIYFQGNSAPDKSGLPSDRFSAERTGGSVSTLTIQRTQQEDSAVYLCASSFRALAYGTGELFFGEGSRLTVL.

This clonotype was detected only a few times. This chain joins TRBV20-1 and TRBJ1-4; maybe TRBD1 (5 bases). CDR3 size: 13 residues. Trimming shortened V by 6 bases and J by 7 bases, and 15 bases separated the two germline ends. The germline gives CDR1 DFQATT, CDR2 SNEGSKA (reference sequence). CDR3: CSAFWGEGEKLFF. The CDR3, as DNA: TGCAGTGCCTTCTGGGGGGAAGGTGAAAAACTGTTTTTT.

This clonotype has only a few counts. The rearrangement links TRBV7-2 to TRBJ2-4, with no clear D. V was cut by 5 bases and J by 7 bases, with 9 bases left in between. The germline V gene encodes CDR1 SGHTA and CDR2 FQGNSA. There are 12 residues in the CDR3. CDR3 protein: CASSPLSNIQYF. DNA of the CDR3: TGTGCCAGCAGCCCTCTTTCGAACATTCAGTACTTC.

The chain links TRBV4-2 to TRBJ2-1; 9 bases align to TRBD2. Trimming took 3 bases from V and 5 from J; bases not matched to a gene: 8. The CDR3 is 16 amino acids. CDR1 LGHNA and CDR2 YNFKEQ come from the germline V gene. DNA for the CDR3: TGTGCCAGCAGCCAGGGTAGCGGGGGCCACGACAATGAGCAGTTCTTC. Amino acid sequence: CASSQGSGGHDNEQFF.

This sequence joins TRBV29-1 and TRBJ1-4; D is uncertain. The CDR3 is 10 amino acids. The V and J ends lost 8 bases and 7 bases respectively, with 8 bases between them. Per the germline V gene, CDR1 is SQVTM and CDR2 is ANQGSEA. The CDR3 region is CSPRGEKLFF. The CDR3 DNA reads TGCAGCCCCCGCGGTGAAAAACTGTTTTTT.

The V gene is TRBV9, the J gene TRBJ2-3; D tentatively fits TRBD1 or TRBD2 (5 bases each). Deletions cut 0 bases from V and 5 bases from J, with 22 bases between. This CDR3 comprises 18 residues. CDR1 and CDR2 (germline): SGDLS, YYNGEE. Here the CDR3 reads CASSVALRDHTVVDTQYF. The CDR3 nucleotides are TGTGCCAGCAGCGTAGCCCTCAGGGACCACACCGTAGTAGATACGCAGTATTTT.